This entry is about one T cell receptor (beta chain). What it binds is not known. TCRdb used MiXCR to reprocess the RT-PCR reads, holding one entry per CDR3 protein. The sample holds 630,000 or so distinct CDR3 sequences; around 14% are singletons and the top ten take roughly 10%. The data stem from a study of response to subunit inactivated influenza vaccine. Study-level points and caveats: Few additional T cells are recruited per seasonal influenza vaccination, authors suggested.

The CDR3 length is 15 residues. Trimming took 2 bases from V and 5 from J; bases not matched to a gene: 6. The origin of this receptor is a man aged 45 to 65 who received an inactivated influenza vaccine. The sequencing used PBMCs from blood, collected roughly 12 days after vaccination. V usage is TRBV12-3 or TRBV12-4 and J usage is TRBJ1-5; TRBD1 matches at 7 bases. CDR3 sequence: CASSLNGQVDQPQHF. CDR3 nucleotides: TGTGCCAGCAGTTTAAACGGACAGGTTGATCAGCCCCAGCATTTT.